A selection of T cell receptor beta chains follows, all from one sample in a study of chemoradiotherapy in HPV16-positive cancers. Only in-frame clones appear in the TCRdb table, and some are missing; sequencing was by immunoSEQ multiplex PCR. The sample yields roughly 21,000 clones, 86% seen once. Sequenced material: blood, taken from a patient who underwent chemoradiotherapy. The receptors here all came from a human donor with HPV-associated anogenital cancer. Both conserved end residues are trimmed from each CDR3. The D gene is left open where the match is weak. A clone size is listed for some rows: how often the clone was seen (once, few, many), or a class if it is expanded.

.	TRBV30	TRBJ2-7	.	AWTSSYEQY
once	TRBV5-8	TRBJ2-4	TRBD2	ASSRLAGVAKNIQY
.	TRBV4-3	TRBJ1-4	.	ASSQDPPDRPEKLF
.	TRBV5-1	TRBJ1-1	.	ASSEGRWIMNTEAF
.	TRBV4-3	TRBJ1-4	TRBD1	ASSQDPQGADTTNEKLF
.	TRBV7-8	TRBJ2-7	TRBD1	ASSLGTGLNYEQY
.	TRBV5-1	TRBJ2-7	.	ASSLGHEQY
.	TRBV6-5	TRBJ2-1	.	ASTSGTGVHNEQF
.	TRBV7-2	TRBJ1-6	.	ASSSTGNSPLH
.	TRBV7-9	TRBJ1-1	.	ASRPVNTEAF
.	TRBV6-6	TRBJ2-1	TRBD1	ASSPDREQF
.	TRBV9	TRBJ2-1	.	ASSVPRDEQF
.	TRBV11-3	TRBJ2-3	.	ASSLGGSTDTQY
once	TRBV5-1	TRBJ2-7	.	ASSPSRGGYSYEQY
.	TRBV11-3	TRBJ2-1	TRBD2	ASSLGTSGWNEQF
.	TRBV5-1	TRBJ2-5	.	ASSGVSNGETQY
.	TRBV10-1	TRBJ2-5	.	ATEPGHKETQY
few	TRBV5-5	TRBJ2-3	TRBD1	ASSFRGSSPDTQY